This T cell receptor (beta chain) originates from a study of tumor-infiltrating lymphocytes in oesophageal squamous cell carcinoma (dated by TCRdb to the mid-2010s). Library prep was done by PCR. Sequenced using an Illumina HiSeq 2000. TCRdb reworked the public reads: Q25 trimming with fastp, MiXCR clone assembly, productive beta chains retained. Rows with a matching CDR3 protein are joined into one entry that keeps the most common DNA and genes. The sample table lists roughly 16,000 distinct CDR3 sequences, about 50% of them with a count of one. Around a quarter of the sample lies in the top ten. CDR1 and CDR2 (SGHTA, FQGTGA) derive from the germline V gene. From its first to its last residue, the CDR3 has 15 amino acids. This clonotype was observed many times. Its antigen is currently not known. This likely comes from a read error, as the CDR3 has no conserved phenylalanine or tryptophan at its end. No DNA is shown, since the ends of the CDR3 on it are uncertain; the CDR3 is the one TCRdb lists.

The sequence came from a male donor with esophageal squamous cell carcinoma. The sequence joins TRBV7-3 to TRBJ2-7; TRBD2 is the table's D call and was not checked against the DNA. Sample: esophageal tumor tissue. CDR3 loop: CASSLPGLRGYTFGS.